Listed here are 2 T cell receptor beta chains from one sample, sequenced in a study of blood T cells in healthy people across ages. The second PCR ran roughly 7 to 12 cycles with a sample-barcoded 5' primer and J-beta primers. TCRdb analysed the 5' RACE reads with MiXCR anew, one entry per CDR3 protein. The data contain 550,000 to 800,000 distinct CDR3 sequences, 32% of them singletons. Sequences were obtained from blood. These TCRs come from a woman older than 75 in good health.

This clonotype was seen repeatedly, ten times or more. The chain recombines TRBV6-2 or TRBV6-3 with TRBJ1-5; 10 nucleotides line up with TRBD1. In germline, CDR1 is MNHEY, CDR2 SVGEGT. The trim removed 6 bases at V and 0 bases at J, leaving 8 bases unmatched. The CDR3 covers 17 residues. CDR3 coding DNA: TGTGCCAGCAGCTATAAGACAGGGGGCCGTAGCAATCAGCCCCAGCATTTT. Translated, it gives CASSYKTGGRSNQPQHF.

The V and J genes are TRBV11-3 and TRBJ2-1; D remains unclear. The V and J ends lost 6 bases and 4 bases respectively, with 25 bases between them. This CDR3 is 18 amino acids long. Germline V CDR1 and CDR2: SGHNT, YENEEA. The CDR3 coding sequence is TGTGCCAGCAGACCCGGCTTGTCGTTCGCGTCCCCGTACAATGAGCAGTTCTTC. This sequence encodes CASRPGLSFASPYNEQFF.